The clone carrying this T cell receptor (beta chain) was seen only a few times. Its matching antigen is unknown. This sample is part of a study of T cell responses to AZD1222 COVID-19 vaccine. Study-wide points: Donors were largely white British and mainly female; clonal diversity was possibly underestimated.

Using immunoSEQ multiplex PCR, the repertoire was profiled, and TCRdb retains in-frame clones only, with some absent. The sample records roughly 130,000 clones, 88% being singletons. There are 15 residues in the CDR3. V shed 6 bases, J shed 5 bases, and the junction held 8 bases outside the gene matches. Germline CDR1 reads MNHEY; CDR2 reads SMNVEV (reference sequence). Sequencing was performed on peripheral blood, taken on day 0 of MenACWY control vaccination. V is TRBV27 and J is TRBJ2-1, with TRBD1 matching over 9 bases. The sequence came from an adult in good health. CDR3 nucleotide sequence: TGTGCCAGCAGGCCCGGGACAGGGTACCACAATGAGCAGTTCTTC. Residues: CASRPGTGYHNEQFF.